The rows below give T cell receptor beta chains drawn from one sample of a study of T cell responses to AZD1222 COVID-19 vaccine. Here immunoSEQ multiplex PCR was the method, and the copy in TCRdb shows in-frame clones only, minus some. The repertoire holds 75,000 or so clones, with 80% to 95% as singletons. The material sequenced was peripheral blood, taken 28 days after the second AZD1222 dose. Receptors originate from an adult who received the AZD1222 COVID-19 vaccine. CDR3s include the opening cysteine and the closing phenylalanine or tryptophan. Each record gives: J gene, clone size, D gene, V gene, CDR3 length, CDR3 DNA, CDR3 protein. D genes are given only for firm matches. Size values are once, few and many counts, or a class for expanded clones, and some rows have none.

TRBJ2-6	.	.	TRBV5-1	15	TGCGCCAGCAGCTGGGGACTCTCTGGGGCCAACGTCCTGACTTTC	CASSWGLSGANVLTF
TRBJ1-1	.	.	TRBV19	14	TGTGCCAGTAGTATTGCAGCTAAGAACACTGAAGCTTTCTTT	CASSIAAKNTEAFF
TRBJ2-1	.	.	TRBV27	13	TGTGCCAGCTTAGGGGTCCCCTACAATGAGCAGTTCTTC	CASLGVPYNEQFF
TRBJ1-1	.	.	TRBV29-1	14	TGCAGCGTTGCACAGCCGTTCCGGAACACTGAAGCTTTCTTT	CSVAQPFRNTEAFF
TRBJ2-2	.	.	TRBV6-5	14	TGTGCCAGCAGTTACGGGACCAAGGCCGGGGAGCTGTTTTTT	CASSYGTKAGELFF
TRBJ1-2	.	.	TRBV10-3	12	TGTGCCATCAGTAGCGAGGGTGGTGGCTACACCTTC	CAISSEGGGYTF
TRBJ1-5	.	.	TRBV28	14	TGTGCCAGCAGATGGGGGGCGAGGAGTCAGCCCCAGCATTTT	CASRWGARSQPQHF
TRBJ1-3	few	.	TRBV5-1	15	TGCGCCAGCCGGGGGGGCTCCACCTCTGGAAACACCATATATTTT	CASRGGSTSGNTIYF
TRBJ2-7	.	.	TRBV5-1	14	TGCGCCAGCAGCTTGGTTCAGGGAGGTTACGAGCAGTACTTC	CASSLVQGGYEQYF
TRBJ2-2	.	TRBD2	TRBV10-3	16	TGTGCCATCAGTCCCGGGACTAGCGGAACCACCGGGGAGCTGTTTTTT	CAISPGTSGTTGELFF
TRBJ2-2	.	.	TRBV7-9	14	TGTGCCACCACGGGGAGTAGGAACACCGGGGAGCTGTTTTTT	CATTGSRNTGELFF
TRBJ1-1	.	.	TRBV5-1	15	TGCGCCAGCAGCTCGCAGCCGGGGGAGGACACTGAAGCTTTCTTT	CASSSQPGEDTEAFF
TRBJ1-6	.	.	TRBV28	17	TGTGCCAGCCGGACAGCAAGCTTAAGCTCCTATAATTCACCCCTCCACTTT	CASRTASLSSYNSPLHF
TRBJ1-1	.	TRBD1	TRBV9	14	TGTGCCAGCAGCGACACAGGGGGGGTCACTGAAGCTTTCTTT	CASSDTGGVTEAFF
TRBJ2-7	once	TRBD1	TRBV4-1	19	TGCGCCAGCAGCCAAATCCGTGAGAGGGGACAGGGGGTTTTCGACGAGCAGTACTTC	CASSQIRERGQGVFDEQYF
TRBJ2-3	.	.	TRBV18	15	TGTGCCAGCTCACCACCAGGAACAGGATCAGATACGCAGTATTTT	CASSPPGTGSDTQYF
TRBJ2-7	.	TRBD1	TRBV6-5	13	TGTGCCAGCGAACAGGGGGCGCTTTACGAGCAGTACTTC	CASEQGALYEQYF
TRBJ2-1	.	TRBD2	TRBV4-3	16	TGCGCCAGCAGCCAAGGGACCGGGACTAGCGGGAGGGGGCAGTTCTTC	CASSQGTGTSGRGQFF